Listed below are T cell receptor beta chains from one sample, sequenced in a study of metastatic and nonmetastatic thyroid tumors. TCRdb re-clonotyped the PCR reads through MiXCR. The data contain 25,000 to 35,000 clones, about a sixth of them seen just once; the ten biggest clones take up over 4%. Sequenced material: blood. The receptors were sampled from a female donor with papillary thyroid cancer or a benign thyroid nodule (not recorded which). Some clones in this sample may be carry-over from other donors' samples. CDR3s include the opening cysteine and the closing phenylalanine or tryptophan. A D gene is named only where the DNA matches it firmly. For some rows the clone size is stated as once, few or many, or as a class when expanded; others skip it.

V	J	D	size	DNA	CDR3
TRBV6-1	TRBJ2-3	TRBD2	medium-sized	TGTGCCAGCAGTGGGGGACTAGGGGGGTCAGATACGCAGTATTTT	CASSGGLGGSDTQYF
TRBV6-1	TRBJ2-2	.	.	TGTGCCAGCAGTGAAAACAGGGAGGTACCAGGGGAGCTATTTTTT	CASSENREVPGELFF
TRBV6-1	TRBJ1-1	.	medium-sized	TGTGCCAGCAGTGAACCGACCCGTGAAGCTTTCTTT	CASSEPTREAFF
TRBV6-1	TRBJ2-5	.	many	TGTGCCAGCAGTGACAGGCTCGGTACAGAGACCCAGTACTTC	CASSDRLGTETQYF
TRBV7-7	TRBJ2-5	.	many	TGTGCCAGCAGCTTAGGCGGACTCCCGTACCAAGAGACCCAGTACTTC	CASSLGGLPYQETQYF
TRBV7-8	TRBJ2-7	.	.	TGTGCCAGCAGCTTAGCACAGGGCCACGAGCAGTACTTC	CASSLAQGHEQYF
TRBV28	TRBJ1-5	.	many	TGTGCCAGCAGTTTAAGTCCGCCCCAGCATTTT	CASSLSPPQHF
TRBV28	TRBJ1-1	.	many	TGTGCCACAAAGAGGGGGGATACTGAAGCTTTCTTT	CATKRGDTEAFF
TRBV2	TRBJ2-2	TRBD1	many	TGTGCCAGCAGCGCCCCTCCGGGACAGTCGAACACCGGGGAGCTGTTTTTT	CASSAPPGQSNTGELFF
TRBV4-2	TRBJ1-1	.	.	TGTGCCAGCAGCCAAGTCTCGGCAGGGAACACTGAAGCTTTCTTT	CASSQVSAGNTEAFF
TRBV20-1	TRBJ2-7	TRBD1	many	TGCAGTGCTAGACGTTTTCCGGGACAGACTTACGAGCAGTACTTC	CSARRFPGQTYEQYF
TRBV29-1	TRBJ2-3	.	many	TGCAGCGTTGTAGGGGAAGCCAGAACAGATACGCAGTATTTT	CSVVGEARTDTQYF
TRBV30	TRBJ1-3	.	many	TGTGCCTGGAGTCGGAGGGGGTATAATGGAAACACCATATATTTT	CAWSRRGYNGNTIYF
TRBV28	TRBJ1-6	.	many	TGTGCCAGCAGAATAGGGGCCGGCGTGACCCTCCACTTT	CASRIGAGVTLHF
TRBV4-1	TRBJ2-7	TRBD1	.	TGCGCCAGCAGCCAAGGGGGACAGGGCCCCTACGAGCAGTACTTC	CASSQGGQGPYEQYF
TRBV27	TRBJ1-1	TRBD1	many	TGTGCCAGCAGTCCCCTTTTAGCAGGGGGAGAGAGCACTGAAGCTTTCTTT	CASSPLLAGGESTEAFF
TRBV7-2	TRBJ2-7	.	many	TGTGCCAGCAGCACAGCTTCGGGGAATTGGTACGAGCAGTACTTC	CASSTASGNWYEQYF
TRBV4-1	TRBJ1-2	.	many	TGCGCCAGCAGCCACACAATACAGAGCGGCGATGGCTACACCTTC	CASSHTIQSGDGYTF
TRBV6-2/TRBV6-3	TRBJ1-5	TRBD1	few	TGTGCCAGCACTTACTCCCCGGACAGGGTACAGCCCCAGCATTTT	CASTYSPDRVQPQHF
TRBV30	TRBJ2-3	TRBD2	.	TGTGCCTGGAGCCGACTAGCGGGAGTGGCAGATACGCAGTATTTT	CAWSRLAGVADTQYF
TRBV5-5	TRBJ2-5	TRBD2	many	TGTGCCAGCAACTTGGATCCAGCGGGAGGAGTTGAGACCCAGTACTTC	CASNLDPAGGVETQYF
TRBV20-1	TRBJ2-5	.	many	TGCAGTGCTCTCTTTCCGTCCGATGAGACCCAGTACTTC	CSALFPSDETQYF
TRBV7-6	TRBJ2-7	TRBD1	many	TGTGCCAGCAGCTTAGTCGCAGGGGGCTTCGGGGAGCAGTACTTC	CASSLVAGGFGEQYF
TRBV27	TRBJ2-1	TRBD2	.	TGTGCCAGCAGTTCCGGGACTAGAAGAAGTGAGCAGTTCTTC	CASSSGTRRSEQFF
TRBV20-1	TRBJ1-5	.	many	TGCAGTGCTAGAGATGACGGAACCTACAATCAGCCCCAGCATTTT	CSARDDGTYNQPQHF
TRBV27	TRBJ2-1	TRBD2	many	TGTGCCAGCAGTTTTTTACTAGCGGACAATGAGCAGTTCTTC	CASSFLLADNEQFF
TRBV20-1	TRBJ2-3	TRBD2	many	TGCAGTGCTCTACTAGCGGGGGGCACAGATACGCAGTATTTT	CSALLAGGTDTQYF
TRBV9	TRBJ2-5	.	many	TGTGCCAGCAGCGTAGGGGGGCGCGGGGTCCAAGAGACCCAGTACTTC	CASSVGGRGVQETQYF
TRBV7-9	TRBJ1-5	.	many	TGTGCCAGCAGCTTAGGGGGCGGGGCCAAGCCCCAGCATTTT	CASSLGGGAKPQHF
TRBV20-1	TRBJ1-3	TRBD1	.	TGCAGTGCTAGATCGCGGGGGGCAGGGGGAGCCGCCATATATTTT	CSARSRGAGGAAIYF
TRBV12-3/TRBV12-4	TRBJ1-6	.	.	TGTGCCAGCATTTCCAGGGGATATAATTCACCCCTCCACTTT	CASISRGYNSPLHF
TRBV4-2	TRBJ1-4	.	.	TGTGCCAGCAGCCAATATGTGTGGGTGGGTGCAACTAATGAAAAACTGTTTTTT	CASSQYVWVGATNEKLFF
TRBV19	TRBJ2-7	TRBD1	.	TGTGCCAGTAGTATTGTTTTCCGGACAGGGGGCAAGGGCGAGCAGTACTTC	CASSIVFRTGGKGEQYF
TRBV7-2	TRBJ1-5	.	.	TGTGCCAGCAGCCGTCATGGGGGAAATCCGCCCCAGCATTTT	CASSRHGGNPPQHF
TRBV5-5	TRBJ2-5	.	many	TGTGCCAGCAGCTTGGTGGGGGGAGAGTACCAAGAGACCCAGTACTTC	CASSLVGGEYQETQYF
TRBV11-3	TRBJ2-3	TRBD2	few	TGTGCTAGCAGCCCAGGGACTAGCACAGACACGCAGTATTTT	CASSPGTSTDTQYF
TRBV4-1	TRBJ1-4	.	many	TGCGCCAGCAGCCTAGGGGCTAATGAAAAACTGTTTTTT	CASSLGANEKLFF
TRBV11-2	TRBJ2-3	.	.	TGTGCCAGCAGCTTGGGATGGTGGTGGGAGACAAGCACATATACGCAGTATTTT	CASSLGWWWETSTYTQYF
TRBV4-3	TRBJ2-3	TRBD1	.	TGCGCCAGCAGCCGGACTGGGACAGGGAACGCAGATACGCAGTATTTT	CASSRTGTGNADTQYF
TRBV20-1	TRBJ2-7	.	many	TGCAGTGCTGTATTAGTGGGGCATGGCTACGAGCAGTACTTC	CSAVLVGHGYEQYF
TRBV12-3/TRBV12-4	TRBJ2-3	TRBD2	many	TGTGCCAGCAGCCTTAGCGGGGGGGCCGATTCTACGCAGTATTTT	CASSLSGGADSTQYF